The clone carrying this TCR beta chain has only a few counts. The antigen remains unidentified. CDR3 and TCR beta VDJ profiling relied on a genomic DNA template. One entry per CDR3 protein results from TCRdb running MiXCR on the reads. The sample holds more than 70,000 distinct CDR3 sequences; about 70% are singletons and the top ten take about four fifths. Those patients picked for sequencing had displayed CD8+CD57+ cell expansion on flow cytometry. This sample is drawn from a study of CD8+CD57+ T cells in acquired aplastic anemia. Background on the study: Across the sorted CD4+ and CD8+ cells, DNA amounts averaged roughly 3.5 ug. Study-level results: Shared by patients and controls, fewer than 30 CD8+ CDR3s were abundant in patients. Levels of CD8+ Simpson's diversity were not significantly distinct in patients versus controls.

Trimming took off 3 bases at V and 1 base at J, with 12 bases between the two ends. The CDR3 is 14 residues long. The germline V gene has CDR1 DFQATT and CDR2 SNEGSKA (reference sequence). Sequenced material: sorted CD4+, CD8+, or CD8+CD57+ T cells (not recorded which) from PBMCs. The TCR sequence derives from a human donor with aplastic anemia. The V gene is TRBV20-1, the J gene TRBJ1-1; D unresolved. The CDR3 sequence is CSARGMAGNTEAFF. In DNA form, the CDR3 reads TGCAGTGCTAGGGGCATGGCAGGGAACACTGAAGCTTTCTTT.